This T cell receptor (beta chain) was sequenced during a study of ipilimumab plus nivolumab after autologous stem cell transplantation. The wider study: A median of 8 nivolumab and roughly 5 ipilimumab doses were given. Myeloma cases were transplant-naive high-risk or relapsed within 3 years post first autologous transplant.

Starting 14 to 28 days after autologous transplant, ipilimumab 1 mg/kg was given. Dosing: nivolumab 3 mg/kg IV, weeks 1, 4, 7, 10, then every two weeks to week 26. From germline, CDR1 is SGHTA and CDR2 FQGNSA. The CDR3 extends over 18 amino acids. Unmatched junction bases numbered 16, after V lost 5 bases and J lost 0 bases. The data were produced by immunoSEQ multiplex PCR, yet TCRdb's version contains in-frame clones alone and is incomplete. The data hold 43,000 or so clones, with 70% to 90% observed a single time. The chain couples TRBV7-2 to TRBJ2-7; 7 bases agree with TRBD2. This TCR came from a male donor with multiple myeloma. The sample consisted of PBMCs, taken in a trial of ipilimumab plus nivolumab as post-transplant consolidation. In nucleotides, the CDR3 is TGTGCCAGCAGCAAGCCAGCGGGGACCGGTTTTAGCTCCTACGAGCAGTACTTC. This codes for CASSKPAGTGFSSYEQYF. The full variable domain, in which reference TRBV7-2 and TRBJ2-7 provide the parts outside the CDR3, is GAGVSQSPSNKVTEKGKDVELRCDPISGHTALYWYRQSLGQGLEFLIYFQGNSAPDKSGLPSDRFSAERTGGSVSTLTIQRTQQEDSAVYLCASSKPAGTGFSSYEQYFGPGTRLTVT.